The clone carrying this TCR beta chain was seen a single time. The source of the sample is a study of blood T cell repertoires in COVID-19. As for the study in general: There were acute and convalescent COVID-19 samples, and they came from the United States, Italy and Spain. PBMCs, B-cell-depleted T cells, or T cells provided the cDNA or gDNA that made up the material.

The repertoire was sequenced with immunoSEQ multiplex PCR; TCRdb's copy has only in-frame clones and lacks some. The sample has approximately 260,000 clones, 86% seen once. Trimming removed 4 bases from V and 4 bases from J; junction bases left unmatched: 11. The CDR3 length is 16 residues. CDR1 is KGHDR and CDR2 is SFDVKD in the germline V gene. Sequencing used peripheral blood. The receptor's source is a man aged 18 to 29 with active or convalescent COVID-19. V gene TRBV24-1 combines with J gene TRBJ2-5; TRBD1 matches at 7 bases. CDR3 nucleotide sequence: TGTGCCACCAGTGACTCGATTCAGGGGGTTGGAGAGACCCAGTACTTC. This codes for CATSDSIQGVGETQYF.